The rows below give T cell receptor beta chains drawn from one sample of a study of early T cells in non-severe SARS-CoV-2 infection. TCRdb analysed the 5' RACE reads with MiXCR anew, one entry per CDR3 protein. The sample includes 35,000 to 45,000 distinct CDR3 sequences, almost 6% seen only once; the top ten take 7% to 8.5%. Input material: whole blood. The receptor source for this set is an adult who was a healthcare worker with PCR-confirmed SARS-CoV-2 infection or an uninfected control (not recorded which). CDR3s leave out the opening cysteine and the closing phenylalanine or tryptophan. Fields, in order: V gene, CDR3 protein.

v_call: TRBV2; cdr3_aa: ASRLGSYEQY
v_call: TRBV5-1; cdr3_aa: ASSLGDRWSGTDTQY
v_call: TRBV30; cdr3_aa: AWEREGLNEQF
v_call: TRBV4-3; cdr3_aa: ASSQAGQGRDEQF
v_call: TRBV6-1; cdr3_aa: ASRESGRAGDTQY
v_call: TRBV7-6; cdr3_aa: ASKEGAYTQY
v_call: TRBV4-1; cdr3_aa: ASSQLIGPPGRTAYGYT
v_call: TRBV4-1; cdr3_aa: ASRPYTGVWAEAF
v_call: TRBV7-2; cdr3_aa: ASRALAGVNEQF
v_call: TRBV29-1; cdr3_aa: SVDGGYEQY
v_call: TRBV20-1; cdr3_aa: SAMGQETYEQY
v_call: TRBV18; cdr3_aa: ASSPDTVHEQY
v_call: TRBV13; cdr3_aa: ASSLGLIAEANTGELF
v_call: TRBV6-6; cdr3_aa: ASSYLTGERTEAF
v_call: TRBV4-1; cdr3_aa: ASSQDGGRGGETQY
v_call: TRBV7-8; cdr3_aa: ASSPPRTGRGENEKLF
v_call: TRBV12-3/TRBV12-4; cdr3_aa: ASSHTTRTGGGETQY
v_call: TRBV18; cdr3_aa: ASSPPGGGTVQY
v_call: TRBV7-2; cdr3_aa: ASSPTRTEAF
v_call: TRBV19; cdr3_aa: ASSRLAGLATGELF
v_call: TRBV20-1; cdr3_aa: SAKTGVNTEAF
v_call: TRBV5-4; cdr3_aa: ASSLKLAGDYEQY
v_call: TRBV24-1; cdr3_aa: ATSDPATDSVFGELF
v_call: TRBV6-5; cdr3_aa: ASSYGRTGINEQY
v_call: TRBV7-9; cdr3_aa: ASSPHGGLDTEAF
v_call: TRBV27; cdr3_aa: ASRGWTSVFGELF
v_call: TRBV5-6; cdr3_aa: ASMTGTGGFEQY
v_call: TRBV27; cdr3_aa: ASSLPRGGLAPLH
v_call: TRBV29-1; cdr3_aa: SAIIRGEKLF
v_call: TRBV14; cdr3_aa: ASSQRRPRDEQF
v_call: TRBV19; cdr3_aa: ASSVRQGSNQPQH
v_call: TRBV5-1; cdr3_aa: ASSLGQPTYEQY
v_call: TRBV12-3/TRBV12-4; cdr3_aa: ASSRAGGAEAF
v_call: TRBV6-6; cdr3_aa: ASRETGGDNSPLH
v_call: TRBV12-3/TRBV12-4; cdr3_aa: ASTRRASNYGYT
v_call: TRBV20-1; cdr3_aa: SAREGNKNNSPLH
v_call: TRBV10-2; cdr3_aa: ASSESKAQY
v_call: TRBV30; cdr3_aa: AWRQDNSNQPQH
v_call: TRBV6-2/TRBV6-3; cdr3_aa: ASSYSWNTEAF
v_call: TRBV7-2; cdr3_aa: ASSSDRVSQPQH
v_call: TRBV6-2/TRBV6-3; cdr3_aa: ASSYSSTLAGETPDTQY
v_call: TRBV12-3/TRBV12-4; cdr3_aa: ASRLGDEQF
v_call: TRBV20-1; cdr3_aa: SAQQAFSGNTIY
v_call: TRBV4-1; cdr3_aa: ASSVGTNQPQH
v_call: TRBV29-1; cdr3_aa: SVVGIAGGPYEQY
v_call: TRBV15; cdr3_aa: ATSIRGSISDTQY
v_call: TRBV24-1; cdr3_aa: ATSDSRLAGAETQY
v_call: TRBV6-2/TRBV6-3; cdr3_aa: ASSTRGPYNYGYT
v_call: TRBV6-2/TRBV6-3; cdr3_aa: AISGQPQETQY
v_call: TRBV7-3; cdr3_aa: ASSSEADTQY
v_call: TRBV11-3; cdr3_aa: ASSLDMAGAEEQF
v_call: TRBV9; cdr3_aa: ASGRDALETQY
v_call: TRBV20-1; cdr3_aa: SVGGDGNTIY
v_call: TRBV6-2/TRBV6-3; cdr3_aa: ASSYPSDSALGSNQPQH
v_call: TRBV28; cdr3_aa: ASSLATRGRGQPQH
v_call: TRBV29-1; cdr3_aa: SVASGGATEQF
v_call: TRBV11-1; cdr3_aa: ASTKSGQTRW
v_call: TRBV5-5; cdr3_aa: ASGQGSQGAQY
v_call: TRBV12-5; cdr3_aa: ASGLSVGNNEQF
v_call: TRBV7-8; cdr3_aa: ASRAGHGYGYT